The 21 T cell receptor beta chains below all came from one sample that was sequenced in a study of post-analysis software for immune sequencing data. The TCR beta cDNA libraries contained unique molecular identifiers. TCRdb called the PCR reads again in MiXCR, with one record for every CDR3 protein. The table includes fewer than 850,000 distinct CDR3 sequences, 25% to 30% detected once. No cognate antigen is known for these TCRs. Study results and limitations: TRBV segments more frequent in patients than in controls numbered several and included TRBV5-6, TRBV5-1 and TRBV20-1.

The sample taken for sequencing was blood. The origin of the receptors is a girl aged 10-17 years with multiple sclerosis.

The V gene is TRBV15, the J gene TRBJ2-7; 9 positions agree with TRBD1. The J call is in doubt because the DNA end fits TRBJ2-5 better. Germline-derived CDR1 and CDR2 are LNHNV and YYDKDF (reference sequence). The CDR3 has 14 residues. CDR3 bases: TGTGCCGTTACAGGGGGCGGGGGTTGGCGGACCCAGTACTTC. Its protein product is CAVTGGGGWRTQYF.

This clonotype was observed at least ten times. The genes are TRBV15 and TRBJ2-3; 8 bases line up with TRBD2. Trimming took 3 bases from V and 6 from J; bases not matched to a gene: 8. Germline V gives CDR1 LNHNV, CDR2 YYDKDF (reference sequence). The CDR3 totals 15 residues. The CDR3, as DNA: TGTGCCACCAGCAGGCCGGGGACTAGTAGGGATACGCAGTATTTT. Translated, it gives CATSRPGTSRDTQYF.

In this sample, this clonotype turned up many times. CDR3 amino acids: CASSLGARNYGYTF. In nucleotides, the CDR3 is TGTGCCAGCAGCTTAGGGGCCAGGAACTATGGCTACACCTTC. This chain links TRBV7-2 with TRBJ1-2; D is undetermined. This CDR3 is built from 14 residues. The germline gives CDR1 SGHTA, CDR2 FQGNSA. V lost 1 base and J 2 bases, leaving 8 bases between the germline ends.

This clonotype showed up just once. A much larger clone lies a single base off, so this may be a read error. CDR3 residues: CSAFRNEQFF. In DNA, the CDR3 is TGCAGCGCGTTCCGCAATGAGCAGTTCTTC. V usage is TRBV29-1 and J usage is TRBJ2-1; no reliable D call. Between the trimmed V and J ends, which lost 7 bases and 6 bases, there was a span of 7 bases. There are 10 residues in the CDR3. Germline CDR1 is SQVTM and CDR2 is ANQGSEA.

The CDR3 protein is CSASPRTADFNRAQYF. The CDR3 nucleotides read TGCAGTGCTAGCCCTAGGACCGCGGATTTCAATAGGGCGCAGTATTTT. The chain employs TRBV20-1 and TRBJ2-3; D is unclear. CDR3 length equals 16 residues. The ends were cut back, 3 bases at V and 10 bases at J, with 26 bases in the middle. Germline lookup yields CDR1 DFQATT and CDR2 SNEGSKA (reference sequence).

This clonotype was observed a handful of times. The J gene is TRBJ1-1, the V gene TRBV9; 12 bases line up with TRBD1. This CDR3 has 16 residues. The trim removed 4 bases at V and 4 bases at J, leaving 8 bases unmatched. CDR1 is SGDLS and CDR2 is YYNGEE in the germline V gene. The CDR3 spells CASSMGQGAGSTEAFF. The CDR3, as DNA: TGTGCCAGCAGCATGGGACAGGGGGCTGGCTCCACTGAAGCTTTCTTT.

This chain uses TRBV7-2 with TRBJ1-1, with D possibly TRBD1 on 5 matching bases. CDR1 and CDR2 (germline): SGHTA, FQGNSA. The CDR3 length is 14 residues. Trimming removed 2 bases at V and 8 bases at J, with 15 bases between. The CDR3 DNA is TGTGCCAGCAGCTTACGGGTCGAGGGGACGGAAGCTTTCTTT. This gives the protein CASSLRVEGTEAFF. The whole variable domain, remainder taken from reference TRBV7-2 and TRBJ1-1, is GAGVSQSPSNKVTEKGKDVELRCDPISGHTALYWYRQSLGQGLEFLIYFQGNSAPDKSGLPSDRFSAERTGGSVSTLTIQRTQQEDSAVYLCASSLRVEGTEAFFGQGTRLTVV.

A few counts support this clonotype. The genes are TRBV27 and TRBJ1-2; D gene unclear. Per germline, CDR1 MNHEY and CDR2 SMNVEV (reference sequence). With 8 bases removed from V and 3 bases from J, the gap between germline ends came to 22 bases. CDR3 length equals 16 residues. The CDR3 loop reads CASSPRQQLPHYGYTF. The CDR3 region has the DNA TGTGCCAGCTCCCCCCGTCAACAGCTCCCTCACTATGGCTACACCTTC.

V and J are TRBV15 and TRBJ2-1; TRBD2 matches 7 bases. CDR3 size: 14 residues. The V and J ends lost 7 bases and 10 bases, in that order; junction bases with no gene match: 13. CDR1 and CDR2 from the germline V gene are LNHNV and YYDKDF (reference sequence). The CDR3 DNA sequence: TGTGCCACCATCTTCGGGGGGAACCGTCTGGAGCAGTTCTTC. Its translation is CATIFGGNRLEQFF.

V gene TRBV19 combines with J gene TRBJ2-1; 12 bases agree with TRBD1. The J segment lost 4 bases and the V segment lost 7 bases, leaving 5 bases of the junction unmatched. Per the germline V gene, CDR1 is LNHDA and CDR2 is SQIVND (reference sequence). The CDR3 consists of 15 residues. CDR3 sequence reads: CASMGTGGAYNEQFF. As DNA, the CDR3 is TGTGCCAGTATGGGGACAGGGGGCGCTTACAATGAGCAGTTCTTC.

This clonotype came up a few times. The DNA for the CDR3 is TGTGCCACCAGCAGAGATCAGGGTTATGTCACTGAAGCTTTCTTT. Protein: CATSRDQGYVTEAFF. The chain couples TRBV15 to TRBJ1-1; D may be TRBD1 (5 bases). The CDR3 has 15 amino acids. Germline CDR1 and CDR2: LNHNV and YYDKDF (reference sequence). V lost 0 bases and J 4 bases, leaving 12 bases between the germline ends.

A few counts support this clonotype. This chain joins TRBV12-5 and TRBJ1-1, with 7 bases lining up with TRBD1. V lost 5 bases, J lost 0 bases, and 9 bases stayed unmatched. Germline V gives CDR1 LGHNT, CDR2 FRNRAP. There are 16 residues in the CDR3. This CDR3 reads CASGNTGAGMNTEAFF. CDR3 in DNA: TGTGCTAGTGGTAACACAGGGGCGGGCATGAACACTGAAGCTTTCTTT.

The rearrangement joins TRBV20-1 to TRBJ2-1; no definite D call. The CDR3 loop spans 12 amino acids. Trimming removed 6 bases at V and 5 bases at J, with 11 bases between. In germline, CDR1 is DFQATT, CDR2 SNEGSKA (reference sequence). The CDR3 here is CSADMQHNEQFF. CDR3 in DNA: TGCAGTGCAGACATGCAACACAATGAGCAGTTCTTC.

The chain combines TRBV20-1 with TRBJ1-2, with D maybe TRBD1 (5 bases). The CDR3 sequence is 13 residues long. CDR1 and CDR2 (germline): DFQATT, SNEGSKA (reference sequence). The V gene lost 1 base and the J gene lost 2 bases, with 8 bases spanning the gap. The CDR3 region has the DNA TGCAGTGCTAGAGCCGGGGCAAACTATGGCTACACCTTC. Residues: CSARAGANYGYTF.

The chain links TRBV3-1 to TRBJ1-4; D unresolved. With 3 bases removed from V and 8 bases from J, the gap between germline ends came to 19 bases. CDR1 is LGHDT and CDR2 is YNNKEL in the germline V gene (reference sequence). The CDR3 spans 16 residues. The CDR3: CASSHDSGRKREKLFF. For the CDR3, the DNA is TGTGCCAGCAGCCACGATTCAGGTCGAAAACGGGAAAAACTGTTTTTT.

This clonotype was seen a handful of times. The CDR3 region has the DNA TGTGCCAGCAGCCGCTCTAGCGGGGGGCCTGATGAGCAGTTCTTC. Its translation is CASSRSSGGPDEQFF. This chain uses TRBV5-6 with TRBJ2-1; TRBD2 matches 11 bases. Unmatched junction bases numbered 8, after V lost 4 bases and J lost 8 bases. The CDR3 length is 15 residues. The V gene's germline CDR1 is SGHDT and CDR2 YYEEEE.

The rearrangement links TRBV7-2 to TRBJ2-1, with 11 bases matching TRBD1. CDR1 is SGHTA, CDR2 FQGNSA, per germline. Germline trimming cut 4 bases from V and 6 bases from J; bases unmatched to any gene: 8. The CDR3 is made up of 16 amino acids. In DNA, the CDR3 is TGTGCCAGCAGCTGGGGTTCGGGACAGGGGGTCAATGAGCAGTTCTTC. Protein product: CASSWGSGQGVNEQFF.

Only a few counts were recorded for this clonotype. This chain links TRBV28 with TRBJ1-4; 8 bases align to TRBD1. Germline assignment: CDR1 MDHEN and CDR2 SYDVKM. The trim removed 6 bases at V and 7 bases at J, leaving 10 bases unmatched. CDR3 size: 15 residues. CDR3 loop: CASSPPGQASEKLFF. CDR3 bases: TGTGCCAGCAGCCCGCCGGGACAGGCGAGTGAAAAACTGTTTTTT.

The chain uses TRBV19 and TRBJ2-7, with 7 bases identical to TRBD1. The J call is uncertain, as TRBJ2-5 better fits the DNA end. Germline V lookup: CDR1 LNHDA, CDR2 SQIVND (reference sequence). This CDR3 contains 15 residues. DNA of the CDR3: TGTGCCAGTAGTGCGTTGGGACAGCCCTCGGAGACCCAGTACTTC. This sequence encodes CASSALGQPSETQYF.

The V and J genes are TRBV20-1 and TRBJ1-6, with D perhaps matching TRBD1 (5 bases). Trimming stripped 1 base from V and 0 bases from J, with 10 bases between. This CDR3 contains 16 residues. CDR1 is DFQATT, CDR2 SNEGSKA, per germline (reference sequence). CDR3 sequence: CSARARQSSYNSPLHF. In DNA, the CDR3 is TGCAGTGCTAGAGCTCGACAGAGCTCCTATAATTCACCCCTCCACTTT.

The rearrangement joins TRBV6-5 to TRBJ2-1; 7 bases are a match to TRBD2. In germline, CDR1 is MNHEY, CDR2 SVGAGI. J gave up 10 bases and V 7 bases, and 7 bases lay outside the gene matches. This CDR3 is 12 amino acids long. The CDR3 nucleotides are TGTGCCAGCACTCCGGACGGGAGGGAGCAGTTCTTC. Protein: CASTPDGREQFF.